These 21 T cell receptor beta chains originate from one sample sequenced in a study of technical replicates of blood from several donors. Profiled with immunoSEQ multiplex PCR; TCRdb holds only in-frame clones, not every one. The table records roughly 76,000 clones, approximately 91% of them present only once. Specimen: T cells isolated from PBMCs. The receptor source for this set is a human donor in good health. Some clones in this sample may be carry-over from other donors' samples.

The gene calls are TRBV19 and TRBJ1-1; 7 bases line up with TRBD1. CDR3 length: 14 amino acids. CDR1 and CDR2 from the germline V gene are LNHDA and SQIVND (reference sequence). V shed 7 bases and J 2 bases; nucleotides not matched to a gene: 7. The CDR3 nucleotides are TGTGCCAGTAAAGCAGGGGGTGTTAACACTGAAGCTTTCTTT. Residues: CASKAGGVNTEAFF. Drawing the rest from reference TRBV19 and TRBJ1-1, the complete variable domain is DGGITQSPKYLFRKEGQNVTLSCEQNLNHDAMYWYRQDPGQGLRLIYYSQIVNDFQKGDIAEGYSVSREKKESFPLTVTSAQKNPTAFYLCASKAGGVNTEAFFGQGTRLTVV.

This chain connects TRBV12-5 to TRBJ2-1; the match to TRBD2 covers 11 bases. This CDR3 region has 15 residues. Trimming took 4 bases from V and 4 from J; bases not matched to a gene: 3. Germline CDR1 reads LGHNT; CDR2 reads FRNRAP. The CDR3 here is CASGWASGGYNEQFF. The CDR3 DNA is TGTGCTAGTGGTTGGGCTAGCGGGGGGTACAATGAGCAGTTCTTC.

V usage is TRBV19 and J usage is TRBJ1-1, with TRBD1 matching 10 bases. V dropped 6 bases and J dropped 10; count of bases not matched to a gene: 8. The CDR3 sequence is 13 residues long. The germline V gene encodes CDR1 LNHDA and CDR2 SQIVND (reference sequence). Written as DNA, the CDR3 is TGTGCCAGTAGCAGACAGGGGGCGGGTATAGCTTTCTTT. It is translated as CASSRQGAGIAFF.

V usage is TRBV6-1 and J usage is TRBJ2-7; 11 bases are a match to TRBD2. In germline, CDR1 is MNHNS, CDR2 SASEGT. The CDR3 loop spans 14 amino acids. V lost 7 bases, J lost 3 bases, and 5 bases stayed unmatched. In nucleotides, the CDR3 is TGTGCCAGCAAGGGGACTAGCGGCAGCTACGAGCAGTACTTC. Translation gives CASKGTSGSYEQYF.

This chain links TRBV6-5 with TRBJ2-7, with D hard to call. CDR1 is MNHEY and CDR2 is SVGAGI in the germline V gene. There are 13 residues in the CDR3. The V end lost 6 bases, the J end lost 4 bases, and 13 bases lay between the germline ends. The CDR3 loop is CASSRGKLYEQYF. CDR3 nucleotide sequence: TGTGCCAGCAGCCGCGGAAAATTATACGAGCAGTACTTC.

This clone was detected once. J is TRBJ2-7 and V is TRBV28; 10 bases map to TRBD2. This CDR3 has 15 amino acids. Germline CDR1 MDHEN, CDR2 SYDVKM. J gave up 5 bases and V 3 bases, and 7 bases lay outside the gene matches. The CDR3 bases are TGTGCCAGCAGTTTCCCGGGACTAGCGTCTCACGAGCAGTACTTC. Translation: CASSFPGLASHEQYF.

This clone was counted once. The rearrangement joins TRBV7-8 to TRBJ1-3; D is ambiguous. The CDR3 length is 15 residues. Trimming removed 1 base at V and 0 bases at J, with 7 bases between. Germline CDR1 reads SGHVS; CDR2 reads FQNEAQ. The CDR3 here is CASSLESGSGNTIYF. In DNA form, the CDR3 reads TGTGCCAGCAGCTTAGAATCGGGCTCTGGAAACACCATATATTTT.

This sequence joins TRBV2 and TRBJ1-4; D unclear. V was clipped by 6 bases and J by 5 bases, with 13 bases between them. The CDR3 covers 14 residues. CDR1 and CDR2 from the germline V gene are SNHLY and FYNNEI. In DNA, the CDR3 is TGTGCCAGCAGGGGGAGGGCGCAGAATGAAAAACTGTTTTTT. Amino acids: CASRGRAQNEKLFF.

The chain uses TRBV5-6 and TRBJ1-5; 7 positions match TRBD1. The V segment lost 4 bases and the J segment 3 bases; nucleotides outside the gene matches: 10. From germline, CDR1 is SGHDT and CDR2 YYEEEE. There are 16 residues in the CDR3. The CDR3 DNA follows: TGTGCCAGCAGCCTAACAGGGGCACGACACAATCAGCCCCAGCATTTT. This gives the protein CASSLTGARHNQPQHF.

The J gene is TRBJ2-5, the V gene TRBV7-6; possibly TRBD2 for D (5 bases). The V gene lost 0 bases and the J gene lost 4 bases, with 15 bases spanning the gap. The germline gives CDR1 SGHVS, CDR2 FNYEAQ. The CDR3 has 16 residues. CDR3 protein: CASSLAGVWKGETQYF. The CDR3 coding sequence is TGTGCCAGCAGCTTAGCGGGAGTGTGGAAGGGAGAGACCCAGTACTTC. Together with reference TRBV7-6 and TRBJ2-5, the CDR3 gives the full variable domain: GAGVSQSPRYKVTKRGQDVALRCDPISGHVSLYWYRQALGQGPEFLTYFNYEAQQDKSGLPNDRFSAERPEGSISTLTIQRTEQRDSAMYRCASSLAGVWKGETQYFGPGTRLLVL.

The V and J genes are TRBV20-1 and TRBJ2-1; D gene unclear. Trimming took off 6 bases at V and 11 bases at J, with 8 bases between the two ends. Germline loops: CDR1 DFQATT, CDR2 SNEGSKA (reference sequence). This CDR3 has 9 residues. CDR3 bases: TGCAGTGCCACTTCGCAGCAGTTCTTC. Residues: CSATSQQFF.

V is TRBV4-3 and J is TRBJ2-2, with D tentatively TRBD2 (6 bases). CDR1 and CDR2 (germline): LGHNA, YSLEER. With 1 base removed from V and 0 bases from J, the gap between germline ends came to 12 bases. The CDR3 covers 17 residues. CDR3 region: CASSQVIRLANTGELFF. CDR3 sequence (DNA): TGCGCCAGCAGCCAAGTGATCAGACTAGCGAACACCGGGGAGCTGTTTTTT.

The rearrangement uses TRBV30 and TRBJ2-1; 8 bases map to TRBD2. The junction had 6 bases not matched to a gene; V was cut back by 5 bases and J by 3 bases. Germline V gene data show CDR1 as GTSNPN and CDR2 as SVGIG (reference sequence). The CDR3 extends over 14 amino acids. The CDR3 is CAWEPGGGYNEQFF. The CDR3 bases are TGTGCCTGGGAACCGGGAGGGGGCTACAATGAGCAGTTCTTC. Full variable domain (remainder filled in from reference TRBV30 and TRBJ2-1): SQTIHQWPATLVQPVGSPLSLECTVEGTSNPNLYWYRQAAGRGLQLLFYSVGIGQISSEVPQNLSASRPQDRQFILSSKKLLLSDSGFYLCAWEPGGGYNEQFFGPGTRLTVL.

This clone was observed a few times. DNA for the CDR3: TGTGCCAGTAGGGACAGGGGACTATACACTGAAGCTTTCTTT. Protein product: CASRDRGLYTEAFF. The chain carries TRBV19 and TRBJ1-1, with 9 bases fitting TRBD1. Germline V CDR1 and CDR2: LNHDA, SQIVND (reference sequence). The junction had 5 bases not matched to a gene; V was cut back by 6 bases and J by 3 bases. The CDR3 has 14 residues.

The V and J genes are TRBV20-1 and TRBJ1-1, with D hard to call. This CDR3 has 11 residues. Germline values: CDR1 DFQATT, CDR2 SNEGSKA (reference sequence). V lost 7 bases, J lost 4 bases, and 10 bases lay in between. The CDR3 protein is CSVPRGTEAFF. For the CDR3, the DNA is TGCAGTGTTCCTCGGGGCACTGAAGCTTTCTTT.

This clone was found a few times. The gene calls are TRBV11-2 and TRBJ2-4, with D possibly being TRBD1 (6 bases). This CDR3 has 14 amino acids. Germline V gene sequence: CDR1 SGHAT, CDR2 FQNNGV. Trimming shortened V by 5 bases and J by 6 bases, and 14 bases separated the two germline ends. The CDR3: CASSPGAVRNIQYF. The CDR3 nucleotides are TGTGCCAGCAGCCCAGGGGCGGTTAGAAACATTCAGTACTTC.

V gene TRBV18 combines with J gene TRBJ2-1; D call uncertain. The ends were cut back, 1 base at V and 1 base at J, with 8 bases in the middle. The CDR3 runs to 15 residues. CDR1 is KGHSH, CDR2 LQKENI, per germline. The CDR3 reads CASSPLISSYNEQFF. CDR3 coding DNA: TGTGCCAGCTCACCACTCATTAGTTCCTACAATGAGCAGTTCTTC.

The chain has TRBV20-1 and TRBJ2-1, with D possibly TRBD2 on 6 matching bases. The germline V gene has CDR1 DFQATT and CDR2 SNEGSKA (reference sequence). Deletions cut 3 bases from V and 6 bases from J, with 6 bases between. The CDR3 contains 11 residues. The CDR3 region has the DNA TGCAGTGCTAGGGGGGGCAATGAGCAGTTCTTC. This sequence encodes CSARGGNEQFF.

The chain joins TRBV2 to TRBJ1-4; tentative D call: TRBD1 (5 bases). Trimming shortened V by 6 bases and J by 8 bases, and 10 bases separated the two germline ends. Germline V CDR1 and CDR2: SNHLY, FYNNEI. The CDR3 runs 12 residues. The CDR3 loop reads CASSVRAEKLFF. CDR3 DNA sequence: TGTGCCAGCAGCGTCAGGGCCGAAAAACTGTTTTTT.

The chain recombines TRBV5-1 with TRBJ2-3; D is unresolved. CDR1 is SGHRS and CDR2 is YFSETQ in the germline V gene. CDR3 length: 11 amino acids. With 6 bases removed from V and 6 bases from J, the gap between germline ends came to 8 bases. For the CDR3, the DNA is TGCGCCAGCACCAACGGGGATACGCAGTATTTT. This codes for CASTNGDTQYF.

The rearrangement joins TRBV4-1 to TRBJ2-7; the match to TRBD2 covers 10 bases. With 1 base clipped from V and 4 bases from J, the junction kept 7 bases outside the gene matches. The CDR3 contains 16 residues. From germline, CDR1 is MGHRA and CDR2 YSYEKL. CDR3 DNA sequence: TGCGCCAGCAGCCAAGGAAGACTAGCGGGCCTTTACGAGCAGTACTTC. Protein: CASSQGRLAGLYEQYF.